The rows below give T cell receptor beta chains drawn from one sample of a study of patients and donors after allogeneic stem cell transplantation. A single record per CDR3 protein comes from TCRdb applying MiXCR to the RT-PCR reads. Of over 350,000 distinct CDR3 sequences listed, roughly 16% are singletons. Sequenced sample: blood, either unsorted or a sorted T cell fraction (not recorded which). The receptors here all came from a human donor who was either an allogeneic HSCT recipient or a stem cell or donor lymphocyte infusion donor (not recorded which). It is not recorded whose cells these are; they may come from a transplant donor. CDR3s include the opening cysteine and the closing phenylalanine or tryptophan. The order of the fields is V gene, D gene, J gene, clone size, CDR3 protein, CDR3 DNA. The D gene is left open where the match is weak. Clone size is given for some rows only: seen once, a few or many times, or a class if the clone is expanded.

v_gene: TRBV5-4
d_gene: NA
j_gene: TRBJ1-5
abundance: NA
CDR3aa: CASSFNSNQPQHF
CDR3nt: TGTGCCAGCAGCTTCAATAGCAATCAGCCCCAGCATTTT

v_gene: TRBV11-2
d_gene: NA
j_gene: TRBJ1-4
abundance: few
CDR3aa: CASSLARGNEKLFF
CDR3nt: TGTGCCAGCAGCTTAGCCAGGGGCAATGAAAAACTGTTTTTT

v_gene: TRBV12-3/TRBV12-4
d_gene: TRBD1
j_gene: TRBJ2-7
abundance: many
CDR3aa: CASTDRVHEQYF
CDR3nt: TGTGCCAGCACCGACAGGGTCCACGAGCAGTACTTC

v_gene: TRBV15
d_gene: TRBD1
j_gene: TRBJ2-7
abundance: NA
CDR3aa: CATSRDQQGSYEQYF
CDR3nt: TGTGCCACCAGCAGAGATCAACAGGGGTCCTACGAGCAGTACTTC

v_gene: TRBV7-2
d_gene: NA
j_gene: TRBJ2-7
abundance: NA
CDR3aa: CASGVEGGQYF
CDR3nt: TGTGCCAGCGGGGTAGAGGGGGGGCAGTACTTC

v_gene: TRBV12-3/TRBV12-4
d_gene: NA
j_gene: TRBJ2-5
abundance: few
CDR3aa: CASSFFDTRGETQYF
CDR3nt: TGTGCCAGCAGTTTTTTTGACACCCGCGGGGAGACCCAGTACTTC

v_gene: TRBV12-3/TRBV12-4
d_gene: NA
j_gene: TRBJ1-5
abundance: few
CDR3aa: CASSLVPHQPQHF
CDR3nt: TGTGCCAGCAGTTTAGTACCCCATCAGCCCCAGCATTTT

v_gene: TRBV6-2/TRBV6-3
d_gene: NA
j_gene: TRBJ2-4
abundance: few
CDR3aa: CASSRARGVEYF
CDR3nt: TGTGCCAGCAGTCGAGCTCGCGGGGTGGAGTACTTC

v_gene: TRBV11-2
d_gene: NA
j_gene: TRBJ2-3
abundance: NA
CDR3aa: CASSTTRSMTDTQYF
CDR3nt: TGTGCCAGCAGCACAACCAGGAGTATGACAGATACGCAGTATTTT

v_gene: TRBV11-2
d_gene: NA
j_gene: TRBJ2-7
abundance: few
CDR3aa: CASGSGSSYEQYF
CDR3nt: TGTGCCAGCGGTTCAGGGAGCTCCTACGAGCAGTACTTC

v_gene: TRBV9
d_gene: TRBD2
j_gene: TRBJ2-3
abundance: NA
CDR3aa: CASSSGLAGGNTDTQYF
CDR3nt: TGTGCCAGCAGCTCTGGACTAGCGGGAGGGAACACAGATACGCAGTATTTT

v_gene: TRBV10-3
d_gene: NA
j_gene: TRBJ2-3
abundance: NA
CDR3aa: CATGGEDTQYF
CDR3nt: TGTGCCACCGGTGGGGAAGATACGCAGTATTTT

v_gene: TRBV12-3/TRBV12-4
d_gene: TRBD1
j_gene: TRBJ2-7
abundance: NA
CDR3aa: CASSAGTGGHEQYF
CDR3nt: TGTGCCAGCAGTGCCGGGACAGGGGGCCACGAGCAGTACTTC

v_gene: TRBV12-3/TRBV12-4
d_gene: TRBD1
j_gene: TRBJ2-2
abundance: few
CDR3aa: CASNNLETGGAGELFF
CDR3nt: TGTGCCAGCAATAATCTAGAGACAGGGGGGGCCGGGGAGCTGTTTTTT

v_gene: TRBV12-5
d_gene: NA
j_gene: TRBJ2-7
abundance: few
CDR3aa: CASGLVGPSYEQYF
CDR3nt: TGTGCTAGTGGTTTGGTAGGGCCTTCCTACGAGCAGTACTTC

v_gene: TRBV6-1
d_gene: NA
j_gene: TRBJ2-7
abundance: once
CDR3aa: CASSERVGGSYEQYF
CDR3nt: TGTGCCAGCAGTGAACGGGTCGGGGGATCCTACGAGCAGTACTTC

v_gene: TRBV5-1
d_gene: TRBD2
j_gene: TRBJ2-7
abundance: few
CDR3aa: CASSFSGRINEQYF
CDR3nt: TGCGCCAGCAGTTTTAGCGGGAGGATCAACGAGCAGTACTTC

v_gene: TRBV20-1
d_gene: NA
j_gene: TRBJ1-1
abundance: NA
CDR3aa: CSAAKTPNTEAFF
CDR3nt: TGCAGTGCCGCAAAGACCCCGAACACTGAAGCTTTCTTT

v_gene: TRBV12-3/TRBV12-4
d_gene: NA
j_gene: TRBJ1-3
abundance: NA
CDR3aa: CASRPAGGNTIYF
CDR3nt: TGTGCCAGCAGGCCCGCAGGGGGAAACACCATATATTTT

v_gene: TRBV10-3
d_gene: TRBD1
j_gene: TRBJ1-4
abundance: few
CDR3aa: CAISPTTGATNEKLFF
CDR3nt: TGTGCCATCAGTCCAACGACAGGGGCAACTAATGAAAAACTGTTTTTT

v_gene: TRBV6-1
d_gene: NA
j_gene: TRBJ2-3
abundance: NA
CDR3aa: CASSRRTAGGTDTQYF
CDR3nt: TGTGCCAGCAGTAGACGGACGGCCGGAGGCACAGATACGCAGTATTTT

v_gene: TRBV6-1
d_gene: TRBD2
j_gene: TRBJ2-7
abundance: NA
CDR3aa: CASSRGGSYEQYF
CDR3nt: TGTGCCAGCAGCCGGGGGGGCAGCTACGAGCAGTACTTC

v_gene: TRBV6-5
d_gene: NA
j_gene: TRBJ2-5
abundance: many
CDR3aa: CASSYSKIGRETQYF
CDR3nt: TGTGCCAGCAGTTACTCGAAGATTGGACGAGAGACCCAGTACTTC

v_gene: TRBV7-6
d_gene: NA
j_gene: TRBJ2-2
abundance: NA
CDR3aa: CASSPGLGDPGELFF
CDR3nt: TGTGCCAGCAGCCCAGGACTGGGAGACCCCGGGGAGCTGTTTTTT

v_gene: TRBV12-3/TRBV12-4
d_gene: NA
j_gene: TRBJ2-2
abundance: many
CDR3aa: CASSQLGGTGELFF
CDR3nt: TGTGCCAGCAGTCAACTAGGGGGCACCGGGGAGCTGTTTTTT

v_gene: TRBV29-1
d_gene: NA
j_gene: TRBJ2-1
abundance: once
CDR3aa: CRVEGGTGPRSSYNEQFF
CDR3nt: TGCCGCGTTGAAGGGGGGACCGGACCCCGAAGCTCCTACAATGAGCAGTTCTTC

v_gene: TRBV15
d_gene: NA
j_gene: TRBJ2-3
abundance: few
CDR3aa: CATSREPTRGLDTQYF
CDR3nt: TGTGCCACCAGCAGAGAACCAACACGGGGGCTAGATACGCAGTATTTT

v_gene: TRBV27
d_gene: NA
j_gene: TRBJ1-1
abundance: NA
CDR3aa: CASSLFVGNTEAFF
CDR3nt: TGTGCCAGCAGTTTATTTGTAGGGAACACTGAAGCTTTCTTT

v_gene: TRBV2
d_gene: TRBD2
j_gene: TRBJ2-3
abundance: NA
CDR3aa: CASRPTSGSTDTQYF
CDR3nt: TGTGCCAGCAGGCCGACTAGCGGGAGCACAGATACGCAGTATTTT

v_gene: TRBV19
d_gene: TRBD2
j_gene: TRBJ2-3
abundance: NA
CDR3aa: CASNPSGGASDTQYF
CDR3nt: TGTGCCAGTAACCCTAGCGGGGGGGCCTCAGATACGCAGTATTTT

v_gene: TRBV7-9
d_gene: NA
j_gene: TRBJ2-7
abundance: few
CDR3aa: CASSLEDTYEQYF
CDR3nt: TGTGCCAGCAGCTTAGAGGACACCTACGAGCAGTACTTC

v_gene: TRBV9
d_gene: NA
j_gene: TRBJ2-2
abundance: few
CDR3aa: CASRRESVGELFF
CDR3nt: TGTGCCAGCAGACGGGAGTCGGTCGGGGAGCTGTTTTTT

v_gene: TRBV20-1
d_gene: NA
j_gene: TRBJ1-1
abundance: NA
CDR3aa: CSARVGKHTEAFF
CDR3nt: TGCAGTGCTAGAGTGGGAAAACACACTGAAGCTTTCTTT

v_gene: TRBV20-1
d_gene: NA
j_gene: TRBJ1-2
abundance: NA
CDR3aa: CSARDYLAGREYGYTF
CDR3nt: TGCAGTGCTAGAGATTATTTGGCAGGAAGGGAATATGGCTACACCTTC

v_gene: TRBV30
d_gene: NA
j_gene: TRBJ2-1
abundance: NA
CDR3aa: CAWSVNGNEQFF
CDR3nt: TGTGCCTGGAGTGTAAATGGAAATGAGCAGTTCTTC

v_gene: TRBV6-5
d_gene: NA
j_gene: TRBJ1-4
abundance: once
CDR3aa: CASSYTTFTEKLFF
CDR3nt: TGTGCCAGCAGTTACACAACTTTCACGGAAAAACTGTTTTTT

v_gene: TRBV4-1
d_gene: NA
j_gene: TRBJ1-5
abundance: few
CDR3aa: CASSQTESLNQPQHF
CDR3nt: TGCGCCAGCAGCCAAACCGAAAGCCTCAATCAGCCCCAGCATTTT

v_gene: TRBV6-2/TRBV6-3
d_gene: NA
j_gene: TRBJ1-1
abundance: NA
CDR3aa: CASSYNTLNTEAFF
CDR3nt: TGTGCCAGCAGTTATAACACTTTGAACACTGAAGCTTTCTTT

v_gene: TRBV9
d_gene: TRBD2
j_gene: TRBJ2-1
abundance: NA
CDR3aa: CASSVAGGEEQFF
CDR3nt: TGTGCCAGCAGCGTTGCGGGAGGGGAAGAGCAGTTCTTC